The source of this T cell receptor beta chain is a study of T-cell memory formation after mild COVID-19. As for this clonotype: Its antigen is undetermined.

Points from the study as a whole: Clonal second-wave expansions that peaked on day 37 had unconfirmed SARS-CoV-2 specificity. Day 15 to 85 contracting clones showed balanced CD4/CD8; later expanders leaned CD4+.

CDR3 length equals 20 residues. Germline V gives CDR1 LNHNV, CDR2 YYDKDF (reference sequence). V was pared by 0 bases and J by 0 bases, with 11 bases of the junction left unmatched. Each CDR3 protein is one row after TCRdb ran MiXCR on the 5' RACE reads. The table shows about 6,500 distinct CDR3 sequences, with 50% to 75% occurring only once. Sequences were obtained from PBMCs or a T cell subset sorted from them (not recorded which). The chain joins TRBV15 to TRBJ1-6; 7 bases agree with TRBD1. The TCR sequence derives from an adult who had mild COVID-19 (a few samples of this study predate the infection). Cell type and time point are not known. DNA of the CDR3: TGTGCCACCAGCAGAGATTTCCTGGACAGGCCGCACTCCTATAATTCACCCCTCCACTTT. It yields the protein CATSRDFLDRPHSYNSPLHF.